This is a list of T cell receptor beta chains from one sample in a study of blood T cell repertoires in COVID-19. Sequencing was performed with immunoSEQ multiplex PCR; in TCRdb, only in-frame clones are kept and a portion is missing. The sample yields some 200,000 clones, about nine tenths seen once. The specimen sequenced was peripheral blood. These receptors all stem from a man older than 75 with acute or convalescent COVID-19. Both conserved end residues are part of each CDR3. Fields, in order: V gene, CDR3 length, D gene, clone size, J gene, CDR3 DNA, CDR3 protein. D genes are given only for firm matches. The size field is filled for only some rows; it gives once, few, many or a size class.

V: TRBV18
length: 14
D: TRBD1
size: -
J: TRBJ2-7
DNA: TGTGCCAGCTCACCACTGACAGGGAAAGACGAGCAGTACTTC
CDR3: CASSPLTGKDEQYF

V: TRBV5-1
length: 14
D: -
size: -
J: TRBJ2-5
DNA: TGCGCCAGCAGGATGGCGGTAGCGGAAGAGACCCAGTACTTC
CDR3: CASRMAVAEETQYF

V: TRBV18
length: 13
D: -
size: -
J: TRBJ2-7
DNA: TGTGCCAGCTCACCGGGGGCATCCTACGAGCAGTACTTC
CDR3: CASSPGASYEQYF

V: TRBV11-2
length: 15
D: TRBD2
size: -
J: TRBJ2-3
DNA: TGTGCCAGCAGCTTAGGAATTAGCGGGGGGGATACGCAGTATTTT
CDR3: CASSLGISGGDTQYF

V: TRBV11-3
length: 16
D: TRBD2
size: -
J: TRBJ2-1
DNA: TGTGCCAGCAGCCCTAGGGACTACCTGTCTTACAATGAGCAGTTCTTC
CDR3: CASSPRDYLSYNEQFF

V: TRBV19
length: 17
D: TRBD2
size: -
J: TRBJ2-3
DNA: TGTGCCAGTAGTATAGGCGTCTCGGGGGGGCCCACAGATACGCAGTATTTT
CDR3: CASSIGVSGGPTDTQYF

V: TRBV19
length: 15
D: -
size: -
J: TRBJ1-3
DNA: TGTGCCAGTACCTCCCAGGGCTCCTCTGGAAACACCATATATTTT
CDR3: CASTSQGSSGNTIYF

V: TRBV11-2
length: 14
D: -
size: -
J: TRBJ2-7
DNA: TGTGCCAGCAGCTTATTGTTGCAGGCCCACGAGCAGTACTTC
CDR3: CASSLLLQAHEQYF

V: TRBV6-5
length: 14
D: -
size: -
J: TRBJ2-1
DNA: TGTGCCAGCAGTTACTCCCACAGGGCCCATGAGCAGTTCTTC
CDR3: CASSYSHRAHEQFF

V: TRBV7-9
length: 15
D: -
size: -
J: TRBJ2-2
DNA: TGTGTCAGCAGCTTGTTCGGAGCGGTGACCGGGGAGCTGTTTTTT
CDR3: CVSSLFGAVTGELFF

V: TRBV7-2
length: 15
D: -
size: -
J: TRBJ2-7
DNA: TGTGCCAGCAGCCCCGGACTCGGTAGCTCCTACGAGCAGTACTTC
CDR3: CASSPGLGSSYEQYF

V: TRBV6-5
length: 14
D: -
size: -
J: TRBJ1-5
DNA: TGTGCCAGCAGTCCGGCGACTTGGGATCAGCCCCAGCATTTT
CDR3: CASSPATWDQPQHF

V: TRBV6-1
length: 15
D: TRBD1
size: once
J: TRBJ1-2
DNA: TGTGCCAGCAGTGAACTTGGACAGGGAGGCTATGGCTACACCTTC
CDR3: CASSELGQGGYGYTF

V: TRBV6-4
length: 16
D: TRBD1
size: -
J: TRBJ2-1
DNA: TGTGCCAGCAGTTTTACAGGGGCGAGCTCCTACAATGAGCAGTTCTTC
CDR3: CASSFTGASSYNEQFF

V: TRBV27
length: 15
D: -
size: -
J: TRBJ1-6
DNA: TGTGCCAGCGGGGAAGGACAGTCATATAATTCACCCCTCCACTTT
CDR3: CASGEGQSYNSPLHF

V: TRBV15
length: 15
D: TRBD2
size: -
J: TRBJ2-6
DNA: TGTGCCACCAGCGGACTAGGAGGGGGGGCCAACGTCCTGACTTTC
CDR3: CATSGLGGGANVLTF

V: TRBV11-2
length: 15
D: -
size: -
J: TRBJ2-1
DNA: TGTGCCAGCAGCCCTACGAGGGCCTTCTACAATGAGCAGTTCTTC
CDR3: CASSPTRAFYNEQFF

V: TRBV30
length: 15
D: TRBD2
size: -
J: TRBJ2-2
DNA: TGTGCCTGGAGTGGACTAGCGGGACCCACCGGGGAGCTGTTTTTT
CDR3: CAWSGLAGPTGELFF